Following are 15 T cell receptor beta chains from one sample sequenced in a study of T-cell reconstitution after alpha-beta-depleted transplantation in children. Unique molecular identifiers were incorporated when the TCRbeta library was constructed. TCRdb recomputed calls from the PCR reads with MiXCR, one row per CDR3 protein. The data contain fewer than 200,000 distinct CDR3 sequences, less than 8% of them singletons. This specimen consisted of PBMCs from the stem cell graft donor, obtained from the stem cell graft. The receptor source for this set is a human donor who donated a stem cell graft to a child with Wiskott-Aldrich syndrome.

Ten or more counts support this clonotype. The rearrangement uses TRBV20-1 and TRBJ2-3, with 7 bases aligning to TRBD2. Germline-derived CDR1 and CDR2 are DFQATT and SNEGSKA (reference sequence). The V and J ends lost 3 bases and 0 bases, in that order; junction bases with no gene match: 3. The CDR3 has 14 amino acids. CDR3 DNA sequence: TGCAGTGCTAGTCGCGGGGGAAGCACAGATACGCAGTATTTT. Translation gives CSASRGGSTDTQYF.

This clonotype was found many times. The chain is built from TRBV29-1 and TRBJ2-7, with TRBD1 identical over 9 bases. There are 14 residues in the CDR3. The germline gives CDR1 SQVTM, CDR2 ANQGSEA. With V trimmed by 7 bases and J by 4 bases, 11 bases remained unmatched. The CDR3 sequence: CSAIKQGAGYEQYF. The CDR3 DNA reads as TGCAGCGCTATCAAACAGGGGGCGGGGTACGAGCAGTACTTC.

The V call is TRBV18, the J call TRBJ1-4; D uncertain. Germline values: CDR1 KGHSH, CDR2 LQKENI. The CDR3 is 12 residues long. V was trimmed by 1 base and J by 8 bases, leaving 5 bases between them. The CDR3: CASSPQREKLFF. The CDR3 coding sequence is TGTGCCAGCTCACCACAACGAGAAAAACTGTTTTTT.

This clonotype was seen at least ten times. The chain employs TRBV6-5 and TRBJ2-5; 11 bases fit TRBD2. CDR3 size: 14 residues. The germline V gene has CDR1 MNHEY and CDR2 SVGAGI. The V and J ends lost 8 bases and 0 bases, in that order; junction bases with no gene match: 2. CDR3 in DNA: TGTGCCAGCCGACTAGCGGGGAACCAAGAGACCCAGTACTTC. Translating it yields CASRLAGNQETQYF.

The sample holds many counts of this clonotype. The chain carries TRBV24-1 and TRBJ1-1; TRBD1 matches 7 bases. CDR3 length: 16 amino acids. V dropped 2 bases and J dropped 3; count of bases not matched to a gene: 8. Germline CDR1 KGHDR, CDR2 SFDVKD. CDR3 sequence (DNA): TGTGCCACCAGTGATTCCACGAGCCAGGGGGACACTGAAGCTTTCTTT. As protein: CATSDSTSQGDTEAFF.

The table lists this clonotype with many counts. This chain connects TRBV9 to TRBJ2-5, with 7 bases identical to TRBD2. CDR1 is SGDLS and CDR2 is YYNGEE in the germline V gene. The CDR3 covers 14 residues. After removal of 0 bases from V and 3 bases from J, the junction contained 2 bases not matched to a gene. The chain's CDR3 is CASSVDTSEETQYF. DNA for the CDR3: TGTGCCAGCAGCGTAGATACTAGCGAAGAGACCCAGTACTTC.

This clonotype appeared many times. V and J are TRBV20-1 and TRBJ2-5; D assignment may be TRBD1 or TRBD2 (5 bases each). Germline assignment: CDR1 DFQATT and CDR2 SNEGSKA (reference sequence). The V gene lost 3 bases and the J gene lost 5 bases, with 16 bases spanning the gap. The CDR3 runs to 14 residues. The CDR3, as DNA: TGCAGTGCTAGCCACGGGGCAGGAAGTGAGACCCAGTACTTC. Amino acid sequence: CSASHGAGSETQYF.

The chain employs TRBV9 and TRBJ2-2; D uncertain. This CDR3 has 17 residues. Trimming took 4 bases from V and 4 from J, leaving 20 bases between them. The germline CDR1 and CDR2 sequences are SGDLS and YYNGEE. CDR3 residues: CASSPRARTAATGELFF. CDR3 DNA sequence: TGTGCCAGCAGCCCAAGGGCTCGGACGGCGGCCACCGGGGAGCTGTTTTTT.

This clonotype was picked up many times. The chain joins TRBV20-1 to TRBJ1-5; perhaps TRBD1 as D (5 bases). This CDR3 spans 13 amino acids. Trimming pared 3 bases from V and 6 bases from J, leaving 12 bases between. Germline V gene sequence: CDR1 DFQATT, CDR2 SNEGSKA (reference sequence). The CDR3 coding sequence is TGCAGTGCTAGCGGGACCCACGGTCAGCCCCAGCATTTT. It is translated as CSASGTHGQPQHF.

The table lists this clonotype with many counts. The chain employs TRBV10-3 and TRBJ2-7, with D possibly being TRBD2 (5 bases). Trimming took 3 bases from V and 5 from J, leaving 14 bases between them. Looked up from germline, CDR1 is ENHRY and CDR2 is SYGVKD. The CDR3 totals 14 residues. For the CDR3, the DNA is TGTGCCATCAGTGACCCTGGGAGAGACCACGAGCAGTACTTC. Protein product: CAISDPGRDHEQYF.

This clonotype was counted a few times. The rearrangement uses TRBV20-1 and TRBJ1-1; possible D gene TRBD1, 5 bases. CDR1 and CDR2 from the germline V gene are DFQATT and SNEGSKA (reference sequence). The CDR3 spans 13 residues. V was trimmed by 6 bases and J by 4 bases, leaving 15 bases between them. CDR3 DNA: TGCAGTGCCACGCAGGGAAGGCTCACTGAAGCTTTCTTT. This translates into CSATQGRLTEAFF.

There are a few counts of this clonotype. The V call is TRBV3-1, the J call TRBJ2-1; unclear D gene. The V end was cut by 0 bases, the J end by 4 bases, with 10 bases between. CDR3 length: 15 amino acids. Per the germline V gene, CDR1 is LGHDT and CDR2 is YNNKEL (reference sequence). The CDR3: CASSQDLVRYNEQFF. In DNA, the CDR3 is TGTGCCAGCAGCCAAGATCTTGTCCGTTACAATGAGCAGTTCTTC.

This clonotype was detected ten times or more. This chain joins TRBV5-1 and TRBJ2-2; D is unclear. The germline V and J ends were trimmed by 2 bases and 4 bases, with 9 bases remaining between them. The length of the CDR3 is 14 residues. Germline loops: CDR1 SGHRS, CDR2 YFSETQ. CDR3 nucleotide sequence: TGCGCCAGCAGCTTTGGCCGGGCCACCGGGGAGCTGTTTTTT. As protein: CASSFGRATGELFF.

The genes are TRBV30 and TRBJ2-7; 10 bases align to TRBD1. V shed 3 bases and J 4 bases; nucleotides not matched to a gene: 6. CDR3 length: 14 amino acids. Germline assignment: CDR1 GTSNPN and CDR2 SVGIG (reference sequence). This chain's CDR3 is CAWRTDRGLYEQYF. The CDR3 bases are TGTGCCTGGAGGACGGACAGGGGGTTATACGAGCAGTACTTC.

This clonotype has ten or more counts. The gene calls are TRBV6-2 or TRBV6-3 and TRBJ2-1; perhaps TRBD1 as D (6 bases). The CDR3 spans 12 residues. The germline V gene has CDR1 MNHEY and CDR2 SVGEGT. The ends were cut back, 2 bases at V and 12 bases at J, with 11 bases in the middle. In nucleotides, the CDR3 is TGTGCCAGCAGTTACGGGGACACCTCGCAGTTCTTC. Protein product: CASSYGDTSQFF.